A single T cell receptor beta chain is shown here with its context. Its cognate antigen is unknown. CD8 cells regarded as naive lacked CD45RO, were positively chosen for CCR7, and omitted terminally differentiated effector memory CD45RA+ cells. Caucasian adults residing in Nashville, Tennessee made up all the donors. The data derive from a study of shared clonotypes between healthy human individuals. After removal of 0 bases from V and 8 bases from J, the junction contained 16 bases not matched to a gene. CDR1 is SGHAT and CDR2 is FQNNGV in the germline V gene. The CDR3 is 18 amino acids. Data came from immunoSEQ multiplex PCR; TCRdb stores just in-frame clones and leaves some out. Of some 2 million clones listed, less than 95% are singletons. Overall study results and limits: Richness estimates generally favored naive over memory subsets.

The genes are TRBV11-2 and TRBJ2-1, with 7 bases identical to TRBD1. This sequence originates from a man aged 18 to 29 in good health. The specimen was naive CD8+ T cells sorted from blood. In DNA, the CDR3 is TGTGCCAGCAGCTTAGATAATCCCGGGACAGTGGTTCTTTATGAGCAGTTCTTC. Protein sequence: CASSLDNPGTVVLYEQFF. Using reference TRBV11-2 and TRBJ2-1 for the parts outside the CDR3, the full variable domain is EAGVAQSPRYKIIEKRQSVAFWCNPISGHATLYWYQQILGQGPKLLIQFQNNGVVDDSQLPKDRFSAERLKGVDSTLKIQPAKLEDSAVYLCASSLDNPGTVVLYEQFFGPGTRLTVL.